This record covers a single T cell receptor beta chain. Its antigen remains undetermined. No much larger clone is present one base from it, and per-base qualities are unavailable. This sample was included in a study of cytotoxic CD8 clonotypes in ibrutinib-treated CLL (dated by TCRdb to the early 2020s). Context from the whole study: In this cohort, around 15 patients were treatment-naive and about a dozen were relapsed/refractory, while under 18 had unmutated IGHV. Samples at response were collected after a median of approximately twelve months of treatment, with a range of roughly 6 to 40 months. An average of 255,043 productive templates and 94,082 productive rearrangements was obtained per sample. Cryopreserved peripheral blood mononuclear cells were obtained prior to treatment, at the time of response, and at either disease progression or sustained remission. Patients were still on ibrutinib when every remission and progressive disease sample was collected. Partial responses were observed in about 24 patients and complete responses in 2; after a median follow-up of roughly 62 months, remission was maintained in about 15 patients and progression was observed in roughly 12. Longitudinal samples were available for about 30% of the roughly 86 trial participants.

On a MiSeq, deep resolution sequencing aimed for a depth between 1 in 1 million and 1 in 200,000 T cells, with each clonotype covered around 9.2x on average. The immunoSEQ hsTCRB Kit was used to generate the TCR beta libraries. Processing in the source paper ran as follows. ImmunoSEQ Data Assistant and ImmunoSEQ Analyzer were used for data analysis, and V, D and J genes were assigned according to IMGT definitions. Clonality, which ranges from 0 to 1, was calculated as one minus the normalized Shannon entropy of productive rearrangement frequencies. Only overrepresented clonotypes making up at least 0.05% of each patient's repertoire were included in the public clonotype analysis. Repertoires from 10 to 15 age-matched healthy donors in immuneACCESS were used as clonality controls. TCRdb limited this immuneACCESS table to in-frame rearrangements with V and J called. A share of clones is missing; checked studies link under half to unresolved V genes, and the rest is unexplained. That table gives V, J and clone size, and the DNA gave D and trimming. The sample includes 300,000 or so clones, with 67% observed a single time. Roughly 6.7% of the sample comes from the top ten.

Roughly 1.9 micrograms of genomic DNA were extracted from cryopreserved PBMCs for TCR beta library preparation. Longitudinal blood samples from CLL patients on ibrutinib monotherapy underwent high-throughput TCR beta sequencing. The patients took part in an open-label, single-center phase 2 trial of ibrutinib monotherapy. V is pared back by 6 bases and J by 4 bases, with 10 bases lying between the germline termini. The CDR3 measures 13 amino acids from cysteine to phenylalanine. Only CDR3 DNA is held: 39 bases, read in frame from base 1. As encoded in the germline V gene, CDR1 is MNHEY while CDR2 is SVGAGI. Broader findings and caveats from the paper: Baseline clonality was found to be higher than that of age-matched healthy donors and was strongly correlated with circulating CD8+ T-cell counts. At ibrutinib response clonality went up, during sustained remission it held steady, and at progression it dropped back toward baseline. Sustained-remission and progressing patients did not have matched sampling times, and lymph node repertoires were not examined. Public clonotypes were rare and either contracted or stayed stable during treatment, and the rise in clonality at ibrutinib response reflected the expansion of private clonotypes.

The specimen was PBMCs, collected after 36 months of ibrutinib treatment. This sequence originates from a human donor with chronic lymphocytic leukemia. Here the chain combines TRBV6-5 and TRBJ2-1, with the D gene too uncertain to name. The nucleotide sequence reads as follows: TGTGCCAGCAGACCGACATTATACAATGAGCAGTTCTTC. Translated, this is CASRPTLYNEQFF.